The TCR beta chain under discussion was sequenced for a study of cytomegalovirus exposure and HLA in healthy donors. Both 60 Vbeta primers and 13 Jbeta primers went into the PCR. Profiling relied on immunoSEQ multiplex PCR, and the TCRdb table lists in-frame clones only, not all of them. In the table there are 150,000 to 200,000 clones, over 65% of which are singletons. The CDR3 is made up of 12 amino acids. V lost 2 bases, J lost 10 bases, and 9 bases lay in between. Germline lookup yields CDR1 MDHEN and CDR2 SYDVKM. Sequencing input: PBMCs. The V call is TRBV28, the J call TRBJ2-4, with D possibly matching TRBD2 (6 bases). The receptor was derived from a man in his sixties in good health and CMV-seronegative. The CDR3 loop reads CASSLAGRIQYF. The CDR3, as DNA: TGTGCCAGCAGTTTAGCGGGAAGAATTCAGTACTTC.